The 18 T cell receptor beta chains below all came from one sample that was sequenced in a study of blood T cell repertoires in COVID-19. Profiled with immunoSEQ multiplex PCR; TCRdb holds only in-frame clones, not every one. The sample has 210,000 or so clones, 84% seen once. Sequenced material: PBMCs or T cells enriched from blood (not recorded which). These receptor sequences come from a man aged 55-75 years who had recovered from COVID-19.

The CDR3 here is CASSWNRNQPQHF. Here the CDR3 DNA reads TGTGCCAGCAGTTGGAACAGAAATCAGCCCCAGCATTTT. This chain joins TRBV27 and TRBJ1-5; D call uncertain. Trimming pared 4 bases from V and 4 bases from J, leaving 8 bases between. The CDR3 is 13 amino acids. Germline-derived CDR1 and CDR2 are MNHEY and SMNVEV (reference sequence).

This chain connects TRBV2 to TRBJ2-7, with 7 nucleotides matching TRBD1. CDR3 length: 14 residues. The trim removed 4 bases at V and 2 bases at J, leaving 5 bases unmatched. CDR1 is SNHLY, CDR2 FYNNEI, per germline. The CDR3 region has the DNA TGTGCCAGCAGTGGAGGGACAGTTCCCTACGAGCAGTACTTC. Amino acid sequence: CASSGGTVPYEQYF.

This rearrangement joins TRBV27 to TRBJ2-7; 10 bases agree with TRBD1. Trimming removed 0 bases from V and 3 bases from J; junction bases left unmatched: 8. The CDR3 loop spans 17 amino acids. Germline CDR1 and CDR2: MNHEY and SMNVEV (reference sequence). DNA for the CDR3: TGTGCCAGCAGTTTATCGACTCTGGACAGGGGGTTCTACGAGCAGTACTTC. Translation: CASSLSTLDRGFYEQYF.

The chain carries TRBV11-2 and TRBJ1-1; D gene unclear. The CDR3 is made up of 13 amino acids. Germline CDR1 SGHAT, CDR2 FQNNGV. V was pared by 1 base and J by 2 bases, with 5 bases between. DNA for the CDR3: TGTGCCAGCAGCTTAGGCGGTAACACTGAAGCTTTCTTT. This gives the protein CASSLGGNTEAFF.

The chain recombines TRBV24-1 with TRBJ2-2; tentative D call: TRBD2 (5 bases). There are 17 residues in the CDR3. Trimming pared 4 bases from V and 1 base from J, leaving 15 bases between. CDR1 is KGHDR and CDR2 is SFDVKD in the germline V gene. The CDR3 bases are TGTGCCACCAGTGACCCGGCGGGCAACTTGAACACCGGGGAGCTGTTTTTT. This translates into CATSDPAGNLNTGELFF.

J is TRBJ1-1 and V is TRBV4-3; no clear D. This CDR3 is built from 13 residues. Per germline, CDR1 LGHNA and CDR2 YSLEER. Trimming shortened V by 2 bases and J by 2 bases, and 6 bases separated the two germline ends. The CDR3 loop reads CASSQQQNTEAFF. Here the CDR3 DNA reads TGCGCCAGCAGCCAACAACAAAACACTGAAGCTTTCTTT.

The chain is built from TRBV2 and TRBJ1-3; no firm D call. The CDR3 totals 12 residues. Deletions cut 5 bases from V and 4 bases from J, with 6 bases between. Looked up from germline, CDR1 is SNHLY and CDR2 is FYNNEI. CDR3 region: CASSPQGNTIYF. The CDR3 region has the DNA TGTGCCAGCAGTCCCCAGGGAAACACCATATATTTT. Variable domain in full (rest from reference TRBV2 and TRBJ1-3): EPEVTQTPSHQVTQMGQEVILRCVPISNHLYFYWYRQILGQKVEFLVSFYNNEISEKSEIFDDQFSVERPDGSNFTLKIRSTKLEDSAMYFCASSPQGNTIYFGEGSWLTVV.

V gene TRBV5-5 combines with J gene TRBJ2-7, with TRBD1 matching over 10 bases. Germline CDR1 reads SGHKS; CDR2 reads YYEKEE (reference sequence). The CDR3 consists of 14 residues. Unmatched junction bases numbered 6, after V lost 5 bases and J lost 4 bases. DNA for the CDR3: TGTGCCAGCAGATCGGACAGGGGGTCATACGAGCAGTACTTC. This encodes CASRSDRGSYEQYF.

The CDR3 DNA reads as TGTGCCTGGAGCCCCGGGACAGGGAACGGCTACACCTTC. It specifies CAWSPGTGNGYTF. This sequence joins TRBV30 and TRBJ1-2, with 9 positions matching TRBD1. The germline gives CDR1 GTSNPN, CDR2 SVGIG (reference sequence). The CDR3 loop spans 13 amino acids. Germline trimming cut 3 bases from V and 8 bases from J; bases unmatched to any gene: 7.

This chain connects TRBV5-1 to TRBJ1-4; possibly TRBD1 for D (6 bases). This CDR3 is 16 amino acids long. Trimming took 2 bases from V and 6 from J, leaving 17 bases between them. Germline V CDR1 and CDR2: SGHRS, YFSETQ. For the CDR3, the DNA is TGCGCCAGCAGCTTTATCGGGTCGGGGACACATGAAAAACTGTTTTTT. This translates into CASSFIGSGTHEKLFF.

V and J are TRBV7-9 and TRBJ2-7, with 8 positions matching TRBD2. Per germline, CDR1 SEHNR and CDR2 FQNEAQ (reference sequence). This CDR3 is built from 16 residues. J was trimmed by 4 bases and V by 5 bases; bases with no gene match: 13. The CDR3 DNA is TGTGCCAGCAGCCTCCCTTGGTACGGGGGGGAATACGAGCAGTACTTC. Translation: CASSLPWYGGEYEQYF.

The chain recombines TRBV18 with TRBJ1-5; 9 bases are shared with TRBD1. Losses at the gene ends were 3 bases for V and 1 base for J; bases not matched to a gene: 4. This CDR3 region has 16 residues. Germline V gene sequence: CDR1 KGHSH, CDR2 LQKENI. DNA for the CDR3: TGTGCCAGCTCACCTGGACAGGGGAGGAGCAATCAGCCCCAGCATTTT. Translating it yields CASSPGQGRSNQPQHF.

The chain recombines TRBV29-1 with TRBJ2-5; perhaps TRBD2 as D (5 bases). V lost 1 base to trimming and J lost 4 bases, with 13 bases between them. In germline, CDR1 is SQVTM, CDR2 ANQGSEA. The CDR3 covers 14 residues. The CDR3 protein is CSVEVGQRAETQYF. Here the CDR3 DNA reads TGCAGCGTTGAAGTAGGGCAGAGGGCAGAGACCCAGTACTTC. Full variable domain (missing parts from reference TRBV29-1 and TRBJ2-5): SAVISQKPSRDICQRGTSLTIQCQVDSQVTMMFWYRQQPGQSLTLIATANQGSEATYESGFVIDKFPISRPNLTFSTLTVSNMSPEDSSIYLCSVEVGQRAETQYFGPGTRLLVL.

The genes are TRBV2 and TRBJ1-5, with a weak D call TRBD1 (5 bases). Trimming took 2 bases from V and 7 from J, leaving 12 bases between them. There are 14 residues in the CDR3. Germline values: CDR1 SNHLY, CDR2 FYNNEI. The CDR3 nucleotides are TGTGCCAGCAGTGAAAACGGGGGGGGACAGCCCCAGCATTTT. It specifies CASSENGGGQPQHF.

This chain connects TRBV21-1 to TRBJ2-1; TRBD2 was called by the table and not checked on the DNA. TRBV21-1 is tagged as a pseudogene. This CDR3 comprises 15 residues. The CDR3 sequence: CASSKLETSGGKQFF. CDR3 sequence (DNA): TGTGCCAGCAGCAAACTTGAGACTAGCGGGGGGAAGCAGTTCTTC.

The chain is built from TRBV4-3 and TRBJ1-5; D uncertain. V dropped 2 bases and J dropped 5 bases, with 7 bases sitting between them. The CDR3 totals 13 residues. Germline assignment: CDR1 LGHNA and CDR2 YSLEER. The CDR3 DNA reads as TGCGCCAGCAGCCAATACGGAGATCAGCCCCAGCATTTT. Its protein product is CASSQYGDQPQHF.

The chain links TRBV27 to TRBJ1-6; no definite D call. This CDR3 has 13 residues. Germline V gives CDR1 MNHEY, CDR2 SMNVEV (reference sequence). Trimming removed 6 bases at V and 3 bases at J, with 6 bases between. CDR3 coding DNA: TGTGCCAGCAGCTATGACTATAATTCACCCCTCCACTTT. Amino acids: CASSYDYNSPLHF.

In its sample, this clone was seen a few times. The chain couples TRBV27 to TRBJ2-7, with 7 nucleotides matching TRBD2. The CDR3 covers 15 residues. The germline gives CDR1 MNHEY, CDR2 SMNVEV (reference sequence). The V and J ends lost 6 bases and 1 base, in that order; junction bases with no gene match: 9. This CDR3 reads CASSSGRGGSYEQYF. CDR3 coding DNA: TGTGCCAGCAGCTCTGGGCGGGGAGGGTCCTACGAGCAGTACTTC.